This TCR beta chain was sequenced for a study of cytomegalovirus exposure and HLA in healthy donors. Turning to the study itself: Sequencing of around 200 million T cells in an earlier analysis found 100 million to 140 million unique TCR beta sequences.

The CDR3 covers 15 residues. J was trimmed by 2 bases and V by 6 bases; bases with no gene match: 8. CDR1 is MNHEY, CDR2 SMNVEV, per germline (reference sequence). The PCR employed 60 Vbeta primers together with 13 Jbeta primers. The repertoire was sequenced with immunoSEQ multiplex PCR; TCRdb's copy has only in-frame clones and lacks some. The table includes some 110,000 clones, roughly 80% detected once. The sequenced sample was PBMCs. The gene calls are TRBV27 and TRBJ2-3; TRBD1 aligns across 7 bases. This clonotype was sampled from a man between 25 and 39 years old in good health and CMV-seronegative. In nucleotides, the CDR3 is TGTGCCAGCAGCCTCGCACAGGGGTACACAGATACGCAGTATTTT. Amino acids: CASSLAQGYTDTQYF.